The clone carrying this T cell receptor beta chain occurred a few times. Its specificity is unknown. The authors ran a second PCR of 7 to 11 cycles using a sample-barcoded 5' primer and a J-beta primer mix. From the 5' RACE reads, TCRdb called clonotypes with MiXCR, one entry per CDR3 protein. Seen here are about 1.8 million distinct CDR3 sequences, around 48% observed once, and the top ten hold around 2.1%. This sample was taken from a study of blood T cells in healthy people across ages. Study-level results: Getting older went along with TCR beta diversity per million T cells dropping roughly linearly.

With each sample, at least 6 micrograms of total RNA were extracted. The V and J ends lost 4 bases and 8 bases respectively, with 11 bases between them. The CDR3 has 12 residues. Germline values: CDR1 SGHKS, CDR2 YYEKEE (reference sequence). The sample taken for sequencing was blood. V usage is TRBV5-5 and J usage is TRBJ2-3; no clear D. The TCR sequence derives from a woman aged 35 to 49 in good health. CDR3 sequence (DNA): TGTGCCAGCAGCCCCGGGTCAGCTACGCAGTATTTT. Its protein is CASSPGSATQYF.